A selection of T cell receptor beta chains follows, all from one sample in a study of T cell repertoires in cytomegalovirus infection. Each CDR3 protein gets one entry after TCRdb re-called the reads with MiXCR. The table records approximately 300,000 distinct CDR3 sequences, roughly 28% of them present only once. No cognate antigen is known for these TCRs. Sequencing was performed on cultured PBMCs, taken from culture after CMV antigen stimulation. Receptors were obtained from a human donor in good health (CMV status not recorded). Some clones in this sample may be carry-over from other donors' samples. The CDR3 runs from the conserved cysteine through the conserved F or W.

v_call cdr3_aa
TRBV2 CASSWGEVTYEQYF
TRBV10-3 CAISGGSSYEQYF
TRBV7-8 CASSRDLAGPNTDTQYF
TRBV20-1 CSARTSGRGDQETQYF
TRBV7-2 CASSLGPEGRETQYF
TRBV7-9 CASSRSTGGIGEKLFF
TRBV15 CATSRGTSGRRGELFF
TRBV9 CASSSRSERDTQYF
TRBV28 CASRQGGSNQPQHF
TRBV7-2 CASSSDRGRHSPLHF
TRBV5-1 CASSWDGHTGELFF
TRBV7-6 CASSLVAGVYEQYF
TRBV12-5 CASADSGNQPQHF
TRBV20-1 CSASDGAKANYGYTF
TRBV28 CASTFGSISGNTIYF
TRBV7-9 CASSRTNEQFF
TRBV5-1 CASHPTALNTEAFF
TRBV6-8 CASTPAGDENTEAFF
TRBV27 CASTKGQGRNEQYF
TRBV7-9 CASSLVRDSNTEAFF
TRBV6-2/TRBV6-3 CASTPTWGRSSGELFF
TRBV12-3/TRBV12-4 CASKGSGISSGNTIYF
TRBV7-9 CASSLAGGKSYNSPLHF
TRBV4-1 CASSQGGSQFYSNQPQHF
TRBV19 CASSDRDRGSDEQFF
TRBV5-4 CASSLTGTGGETQYF
TRBV19 CASSIQPIVSGNTIYF
TRBV29-1 CSVVYGYSNQPQHF
TRBV11-2 CASSGGTFDYGYTF
TRBV19 CATILRDEAFF
TRBV7-2 CASSLGDSRRYNYGYTF
TRBV7-9 CASSHDTGASGNTIYF
TRBV5-6 CASTLLLAGGRYEQFF
TRBV28 CASSSDGTQGGYTF
TRBV18 CASSPRSRGNTIYF
TRBV5-4 CASSFDRGQAYGYTF
TRBV10-3 CAISAGRGFMNTEAFF
TRBV6-5 CASSYSPSGANEQFF
TRBV7-2 CASSSRGGDYNEQFF
TRBV6-2/TRBV6-3 CASSSTRQAANTEAFF